This T cell receptor (beta chain) was found in a study of blood T cell repertoires in COVID-19. Losses at the gene ends were 4 bases for V and 10 bases for J; bases not matched to a gene: 10. The CDR3 has 15 residues. CDR1 and CDR2 from the germline V gene are SGHNT and YYREEE (reference sequence). This table comes from immunoSEQ multiplex PCR, and its TCRdb copy is limited to in-frame clones, with some not included. Here the sample spans about 77,000 clones, 90% being singletons. The table lists this clone with a count of one. The clonotype originates from a woman over 75 with active or convalescent COVID-19. The chain has TRBV5-4 and TRBJ2-1; 11 bases map to TRBD2. Sequenced material: peripheral blood. The DNA for the CDR3 is TGTGCCAGCAGCCAGAGACTAGCGGGGCTTGTGGAGCAGTTCTTC. Its protein is CASSQRLAGLVEQFF. The full variable domain, its missing parts supplied by reference TRBV5-4 and TRBJ2-1, is ETGVTQSPTHLIKTRGQQVTLRCSSQSGHNTVSWYQQALGQGPQFIFQYYREEENGRGNFPPRFSGLQFPNYSSELNVNALELDDSALYLCASSQRLAGLVEQFFGPGTRLTVL.